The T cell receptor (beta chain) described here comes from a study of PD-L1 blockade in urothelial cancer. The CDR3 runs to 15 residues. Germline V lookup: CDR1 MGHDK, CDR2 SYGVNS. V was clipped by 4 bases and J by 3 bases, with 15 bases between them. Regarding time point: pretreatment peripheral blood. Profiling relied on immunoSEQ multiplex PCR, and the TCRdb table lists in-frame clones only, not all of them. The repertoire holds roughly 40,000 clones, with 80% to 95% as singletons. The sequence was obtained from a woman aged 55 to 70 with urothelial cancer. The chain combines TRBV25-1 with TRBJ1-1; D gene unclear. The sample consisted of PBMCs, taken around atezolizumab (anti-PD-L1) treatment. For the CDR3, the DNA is TGTGCCAGCAGTGCACCTCGCGGGGTTTACACTGAAGCTTTCTTT. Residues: CASSAPRGVYTEAFF.